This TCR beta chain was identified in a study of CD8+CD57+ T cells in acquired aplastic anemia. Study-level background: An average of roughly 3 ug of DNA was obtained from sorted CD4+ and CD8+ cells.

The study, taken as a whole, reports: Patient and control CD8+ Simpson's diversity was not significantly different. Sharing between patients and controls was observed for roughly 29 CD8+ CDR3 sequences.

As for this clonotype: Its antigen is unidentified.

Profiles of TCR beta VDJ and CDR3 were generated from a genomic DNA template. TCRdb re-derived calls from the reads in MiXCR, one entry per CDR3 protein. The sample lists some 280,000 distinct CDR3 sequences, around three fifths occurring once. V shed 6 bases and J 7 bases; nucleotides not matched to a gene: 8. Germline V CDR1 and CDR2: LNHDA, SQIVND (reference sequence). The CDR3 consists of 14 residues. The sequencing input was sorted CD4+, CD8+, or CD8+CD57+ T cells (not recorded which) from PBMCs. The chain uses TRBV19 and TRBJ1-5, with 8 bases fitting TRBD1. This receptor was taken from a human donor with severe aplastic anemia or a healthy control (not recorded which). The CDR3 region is CASRLDRGDQPQHF. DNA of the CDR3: TGTGCCAGTAGACTCGACAGGGGAGACCAGCCCCAGCATTTT.